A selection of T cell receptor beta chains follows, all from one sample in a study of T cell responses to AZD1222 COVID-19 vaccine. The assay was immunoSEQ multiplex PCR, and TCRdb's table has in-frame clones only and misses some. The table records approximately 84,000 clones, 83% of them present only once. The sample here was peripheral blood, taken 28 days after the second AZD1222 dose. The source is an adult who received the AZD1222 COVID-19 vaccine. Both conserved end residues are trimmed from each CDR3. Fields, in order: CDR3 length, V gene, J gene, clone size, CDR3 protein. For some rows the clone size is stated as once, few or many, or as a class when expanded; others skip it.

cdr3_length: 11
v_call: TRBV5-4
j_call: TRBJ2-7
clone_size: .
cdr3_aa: ATSTGHPYEQY

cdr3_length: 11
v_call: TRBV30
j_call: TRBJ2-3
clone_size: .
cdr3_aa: AWSARGVDTQY

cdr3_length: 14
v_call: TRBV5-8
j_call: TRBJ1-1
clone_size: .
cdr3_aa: ASSWGEGTFGTEAF

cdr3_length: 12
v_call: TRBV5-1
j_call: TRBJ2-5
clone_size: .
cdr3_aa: ASSSGPKRETQY

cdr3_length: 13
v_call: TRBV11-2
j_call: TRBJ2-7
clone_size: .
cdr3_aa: ASSDLRDRSYEQY

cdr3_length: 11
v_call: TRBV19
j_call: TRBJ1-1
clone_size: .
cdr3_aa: ASRTGRNTEAF

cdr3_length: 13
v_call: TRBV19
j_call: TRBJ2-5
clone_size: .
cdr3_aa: ASSTPIGRQGTQY

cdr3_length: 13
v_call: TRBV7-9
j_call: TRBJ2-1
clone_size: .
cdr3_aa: ASSSRGTTYNEQF

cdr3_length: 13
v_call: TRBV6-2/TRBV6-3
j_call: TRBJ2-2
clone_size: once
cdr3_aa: ASSYIQGGTGELF

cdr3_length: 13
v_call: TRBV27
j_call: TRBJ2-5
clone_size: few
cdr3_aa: ASSVTSGWEETQY

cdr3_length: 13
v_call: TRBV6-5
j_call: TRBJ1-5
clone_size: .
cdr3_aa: ASSYRVIGNQPQH

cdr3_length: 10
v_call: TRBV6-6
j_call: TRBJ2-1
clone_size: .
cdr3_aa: ASTYRADEQF

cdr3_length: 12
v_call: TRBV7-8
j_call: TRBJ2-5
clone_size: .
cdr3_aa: ASSSQGARETQY

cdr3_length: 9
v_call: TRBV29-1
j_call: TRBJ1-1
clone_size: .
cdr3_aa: SVEEGFEAF

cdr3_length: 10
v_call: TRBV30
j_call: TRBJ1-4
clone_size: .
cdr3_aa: AWSLSNEKLF

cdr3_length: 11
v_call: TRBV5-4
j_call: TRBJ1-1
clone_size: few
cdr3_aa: ASSLMEGTEAF

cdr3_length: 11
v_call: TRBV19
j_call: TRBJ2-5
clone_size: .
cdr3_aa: ASSRDREETQY

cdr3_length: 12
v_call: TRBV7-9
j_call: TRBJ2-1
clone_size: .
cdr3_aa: ASSLVELLNEQF

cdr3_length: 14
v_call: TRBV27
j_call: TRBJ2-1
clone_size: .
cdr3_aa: AVAPGASGRGSEQF

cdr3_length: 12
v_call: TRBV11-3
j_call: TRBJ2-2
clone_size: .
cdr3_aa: ASSLRTHTGELF

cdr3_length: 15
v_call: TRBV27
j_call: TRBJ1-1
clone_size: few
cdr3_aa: ASSTRRGEVMNTEAF